This TCR beta chain was documented in a study of T cell responses to AZD1222 COVID-19 vaccine. Generated by immunoSEQ multiplex PCR, the TCRdb table keeps only in-frame clones and is missing some. The table lists tens of thousands of clones, approximately 89% of them singletons. With V trimmed by 4 bases and J by 5 bases, 6 bases remained unmatched. CDR1 SGHDN and CDR2 FVKESK come from the germline V gene. The CDR3 runs to 16 residues. V is TRBV14 and J is TRBJ2-2; TRBD2 aligns across 11 bases. The sequence came from an adult in good health. The specimen was peripheral blood, collected on day 0 of AZD1222 vaccination. The DNA of the CDR3 is TGTGCCAGCAGCCTCCCGGGACTAGCGGTAACCGGGGAGCTGTTTTTT. It translates to CASSLPGLAVTGELFF.